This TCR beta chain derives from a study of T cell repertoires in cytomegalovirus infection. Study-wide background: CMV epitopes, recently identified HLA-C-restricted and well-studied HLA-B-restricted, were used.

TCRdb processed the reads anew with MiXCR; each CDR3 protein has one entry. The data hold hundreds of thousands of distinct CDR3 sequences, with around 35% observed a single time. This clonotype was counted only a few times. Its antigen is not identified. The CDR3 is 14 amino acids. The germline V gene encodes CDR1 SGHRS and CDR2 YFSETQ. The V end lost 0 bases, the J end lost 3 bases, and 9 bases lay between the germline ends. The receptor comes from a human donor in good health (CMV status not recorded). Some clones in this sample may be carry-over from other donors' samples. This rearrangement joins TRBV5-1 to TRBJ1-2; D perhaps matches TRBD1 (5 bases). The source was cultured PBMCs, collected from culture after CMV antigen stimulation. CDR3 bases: TGCGCCAGCAGCTTGGGGCGGGACGACTATGGCTACACCTTC. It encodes CASSLGRDDYGYTF.